This is a list of T cell receptor beta chains from one sample in a study of CD8 T cells in ankylosing spondylitis. TCRdb re-called the 5' RACE reads with MiXCR, one entry per CDR3 protein. The repertoire holds fewer than 400,000 distinct CDR3 sequences, with under 15% as singletons. The sample consisted of blood, either unsorted or a sorted T cell fraction (not recorded which). The receptors here all came from a male donor with ankylosing spondylitis or in good health (not recorded which). The CDR3 runs from the conserved cysteine through the conserved F or W. Each record gives: J gene, V gene, CDR3 protein.

J: TRBJ2-7
V: TRBV5-1
CDR3: CASSPPQPPSYEQYF

J: TRBJ2-1
V: TRBV27
CDR3: CASKRDGPYNEQFF

J: TRBJ2-2
V: TRBV4-2
CDR3: CASEGGADSGTGELFF

J: TRBJ1-5
V: TRBV12-3/TRBV12-4
CDR3: CASSSGDSNQPQHF

J: TRBJ2-1
V: TRBV9
CDR3: CASSVVQGSRGEQFF

J: TRBJ1-5
V: TRBV20-1
CDR3: CSAREGPGQPQHF

J: TRBJ1-2
V: TRBV6-6
CDR3: CASWRGGGYGYTF

J: TRBJ2-1
V: TRBV20-1
CDR3: CSARDLVTSYNEQFF

J: TRBJ2-1
V: TRBV12-3/TRBV12-4
CDR3: CASQTIAGGPHEQFF

J: TRBJ2-7
V: TRBV27
CDR3: CASSLVGGGEQYF